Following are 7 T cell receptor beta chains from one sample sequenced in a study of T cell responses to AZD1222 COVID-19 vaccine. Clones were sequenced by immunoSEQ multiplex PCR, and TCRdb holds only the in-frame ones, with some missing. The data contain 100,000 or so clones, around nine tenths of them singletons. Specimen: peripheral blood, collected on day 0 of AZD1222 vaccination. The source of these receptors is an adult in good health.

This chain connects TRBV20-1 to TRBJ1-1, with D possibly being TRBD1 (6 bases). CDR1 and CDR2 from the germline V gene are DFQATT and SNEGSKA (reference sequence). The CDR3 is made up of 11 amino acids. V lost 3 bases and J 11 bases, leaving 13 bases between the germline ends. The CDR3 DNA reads TGCAGTGCTAGCCCACAGGGCCCCGCTTTCTTT. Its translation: CSASPQGPAFF.

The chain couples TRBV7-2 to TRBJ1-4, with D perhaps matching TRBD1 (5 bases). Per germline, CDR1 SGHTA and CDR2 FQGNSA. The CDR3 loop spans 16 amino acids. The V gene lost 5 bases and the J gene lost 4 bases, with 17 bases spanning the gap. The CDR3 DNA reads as TGTGCCAGCAGCGGGGCGCAGAATCCGCGTAATGAAAAACTGTTTTTT. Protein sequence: CASSGAQNPRNEKLFF. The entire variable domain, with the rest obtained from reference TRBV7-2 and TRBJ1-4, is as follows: GAGVSQSPSNKVTEKGKDVELRCDPISGHTALYWYRQSLGQGLEFLIYFQGNSAPDKSGLPSDRFSAERTGGSVSTLTIQRTQQEDSAVYLCASSGAQNPRNEKLFFGSGTQLSVL.

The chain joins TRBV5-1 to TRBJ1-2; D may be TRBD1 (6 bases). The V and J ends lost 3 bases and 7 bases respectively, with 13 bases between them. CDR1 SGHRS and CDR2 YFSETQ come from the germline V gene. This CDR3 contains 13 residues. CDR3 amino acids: CASSSQGGSGYTF. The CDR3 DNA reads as TGCGCCAGCAGCTCACAGGGAGGTAGTGGCTACACCTTC.

This CDR3 reads CASSEVGGNTEAFF. DNA of the CDR3: TGTGCCAGCAGTGAAGTGGGAGGGAACACTGAAGCTTTCTTT. V gene TRBV6-1 combines with J gene TRBJ1-1; no firm D call. Germline lookup yields CDR1 MNHNS and CDR2 SASEGT. V lost 1 base and J lost 1, with 7 bases in between. The CDR3 length is 14 residues.

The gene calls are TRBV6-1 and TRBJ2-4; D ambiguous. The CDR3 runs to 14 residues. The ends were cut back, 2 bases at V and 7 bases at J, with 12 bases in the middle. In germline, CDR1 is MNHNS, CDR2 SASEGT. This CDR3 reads CASSESQKGNIQYF. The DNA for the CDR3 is TGTGCCAGCAGTGAAAGCCAAAAAGGGAACATTCAGTACTTC.

CDR3 sequence: CASSKLGAQGGYGYTF. For the CDR3, the DNA is TGCGCCAGCAGCAAGTTGGGTGCACAGGGGGGCTATGGCTACACCTTC. The gene calls are TRBV4-1 and TRBJ1-2; TRBD1 agrees at 8 bases. V was pared by 5 bases and J by 4 bases, with 12 bases of the junction left unmatched. Germline CDR1 MGHRA, CDR2 YSYEKL. The CDR3 totals 16 residues.

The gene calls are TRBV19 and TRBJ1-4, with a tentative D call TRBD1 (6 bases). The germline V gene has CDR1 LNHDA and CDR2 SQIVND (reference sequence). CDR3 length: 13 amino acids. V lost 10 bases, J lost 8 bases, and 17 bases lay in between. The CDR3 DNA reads TGTGCCACCCAGAGGGGGGCTCGGGAAAAACTGTTTTTT. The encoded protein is CATQRGAREKLFF.